The rows below give T cell receptor beta chains drawn from one sample of a study of blood T cell repertoires in COVID-19. Profiling relied on immunoSEQ multiplex PCR, and the TCRdb table lists in-frame clones only, not all of them. This sample has approximately 220,000 clones; roughly 80% occur once, and the top ten carry 1.3%. Sequenced sample: PBMCs or T cells enriched from blood (not recorded which). Receptors originate from a woman aged 40 to 50 with acute COVID-19. Both conserved end residues are part of each CDR3. D genes are given only for firm matches. The size entry is marked missing in some rows and otherwise reads once, few, many or a size class.

TRBV7-9	TRBD1	.	TRBJ2-5	CASSFTQGRETQYF	TGTGCCAGCAGCTTTACACAGGGGAGAGAGACCCAGTACTTC
TRBV19	.	.	TRBJ2-2	CASSIDGGRVRTGELFF	TGTGCCAGTAGTATAGATGGGGGCAGGGTGAGGACCGGGGAGCTGTTTTTT
TRBV18	TRBD2	.	TRBJ2-3	CASSPLLAGGGADTQYF	TGTGCCAGCTCACCCCTACTAGCGGGGGGCGGGGCAGATACGCAGTATTTT
TRBV7-3	.	.	TRBJ2-5	CASSLKPTVKQETQYF	TGTGCCAGCAGCTTAAAGCCGACAGTTAAACAAGAGACCCAGTACTTC
TRBV24-1	TRBD1	.	TRBJ2-5	CATSDVRGQPKGIQYF	TGTGCCACCAGTGACGTACGGGGACAGCCAAAAGGTATCCAGTACTTC
TRBV18	TRBD2	once	TRBJ2-7	CASSPTGLAASYEQYF	TGTGCCAGCTCACCCACCGGACTAGCGGCCTCCTACGAGCAGTACTTC
TRBV11-3	.	.	TRBJ1-1	CASSSGGTEAFF	TGTGCCAGCAGCTCGGGGGGCACTGAAGCTTTCTTT
TRBV5-4	.	.	TRBJ1-4	CASSADRGEKLFF	TGTGCCAGCAGCGCTGACCGGGGTGAAAAACTGTTTTTT
TRBV6-4	.	.	TRBJ1-5	CASSPTGSRQPQHF	TGTGCCAGCAGCCCGACAGGATCAAGGCAGCCCCAGCATTTT
TRBV29-1	TRBD2	once	TRBJ2-3	CSVSGTSGRSTDTQYF	TGCAGCGTGTCCGGGACTAGCGGGAGGAGCACAGATACGCAGTATTTT
TRBV4-1	.	.	TRBJ2-6	CASSQSPQESVANVLTF	TGCGCCAGCAGCCAAAGTCCCCAGGAAAGTGTCGCCAACGTCCTGACTTTC
TRBV19	.	.	TRBJ2-5	CASSTVGRRETQYF	TGTGCCAGTAGTACGGTGGGGAGGAGAGAGACCCAGTACTTC
TRBV5-1	TRBD2	.	TRBJ2-1	CASSLVASGIEQFF	TGCGCCAGCAGCTTGGTGGCTAGCGGAATTGAGCAGTTCTTC
TRBV19	TRBD1	once	TRBJ1-5	CASTPPPGGTQPQHF	TGTGCCAGTACCCCACCCCCAGGGGGCACTCAGCCCCAGCATTTT
TRBV7-8	TRBD1	once	TRBJ1-5	CASSLATQGIQPQHF	TGTGCCAGCAGCTTAGCGACACAGGGGATCCAGCCCCAGCATTTT
TRBV2	.	.	TRBJ1-6	CASKIGEDSPLHF	TGTGCCAGCAAGATCGGGGAGGACTCACCCCTCCACTTT
TRBV11-3	.	.	TRBJ2-3	CASSSGLTDTQYF	TGTGCCAGCAGCTCCGGACTCACAGATACGCAGTATTTT
TRBV9	TRBD1	once	TRBJ1-6	CASSPRQGLTNSPLHF	TGTGCCAGCAGCCCACGACAGGGGCTAACTAATTCACCCCTCCACTTT
TRBV28	TRBD1	.	TRBJ2-7	CASSFWGTGENEQYF	TGTGCCAGCAGTTTTTGGGGGACAGGGGAAAACGAGCAGTACTTC
TRBV7-8	.	.	TRBJ1-3	CASSLDRGSSGNTIYF	TGTGCCAGCAGCTTAGATAGGGGGAGCTCTGGAAACACCATATATTTT
TRBV11-2	TRBD1	.	TRBJ1-1	CASSSSTGSATEAFF	TGTGCCAGCAGCTCGTCGACAGGGTCGGCCACTGAAGCTTTCTTT
TRBV4-3	.	once	TRBJ1-1	CASSQDMGTALGFF	TGCGCCAGCAGCCAAGATATGGGCACCGCACTTGGTTTCTTT